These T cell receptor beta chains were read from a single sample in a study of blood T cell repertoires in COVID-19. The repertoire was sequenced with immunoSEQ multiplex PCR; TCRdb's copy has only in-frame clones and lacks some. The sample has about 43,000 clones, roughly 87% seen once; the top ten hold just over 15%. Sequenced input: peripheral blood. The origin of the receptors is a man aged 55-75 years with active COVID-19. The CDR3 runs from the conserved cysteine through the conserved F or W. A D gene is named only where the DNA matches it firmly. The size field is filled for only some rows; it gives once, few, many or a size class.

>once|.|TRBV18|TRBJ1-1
TGTGCCAGCTCACCCCCCGTTGCGACTTTTCGCACTGAAGCTTTCTTT
CASSPPVATFRTEAFF
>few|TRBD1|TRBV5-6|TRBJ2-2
TGTGCCAGCAGCTTGGAGGGGACAGGGGCGAACACCGGGGAGCTGTTTTTT
CASSLEGTGANTGELFF
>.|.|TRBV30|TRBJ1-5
TGTGCCTGGGGTTTGGGAGAGCTGAAGCCCCAGCATTTT
CAWGLGELKPQHF
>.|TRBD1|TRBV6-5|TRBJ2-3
TGTGCCAGCAGTCCTAGAAGACAGGGGGATACGCAGTATTTT
CASSPRRQGDTQYF
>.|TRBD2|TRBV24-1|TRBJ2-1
TGTGCCACCAGTGATGCATTGACCGGGACTAGCGGGAGGATCTACAATGAGCAGTTCTTC
CATSDALTGTSGRIYNEQFF
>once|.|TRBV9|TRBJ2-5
TGTGCCAGCGGGGCCTCGGAAGAGACCCAGTACTTC
CASGASEETQYF
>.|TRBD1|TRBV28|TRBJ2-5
TGTGCCAGCAGGCCCTTGACAGGGACGGGGGAGACCCAGTACTTC
CASRPLTGTGETQYF
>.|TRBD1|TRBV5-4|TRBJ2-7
TGTGCCAGCAGCCCAACCTCGGGACAGGGGGACGAGCAGTACTTC
CASSPTSGQGDEQYF
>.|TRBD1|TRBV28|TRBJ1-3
TGTGCCAGCAGTTTAGAACAGGGGGGATACACCATATATTTT
CASSLEQGGYTIYF
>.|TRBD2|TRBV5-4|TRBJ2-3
TGTGCCAGCAGCTTGGCCCGGGAGGGGGATACGCAGTATTTT
CASSLAREGDTQYF
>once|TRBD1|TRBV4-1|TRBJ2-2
TGCGCCAGCAGCCAAGTTTGGAAGGGGGCTGACGGGGAGCTGTTTTTT
CASSQVWKGADGELFF
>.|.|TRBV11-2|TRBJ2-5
TGTGCCAGCAGCTTCTTCAGCCAAGAGACCCAGTACTTC
CASSFFSQETQYF
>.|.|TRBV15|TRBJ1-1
TGTGCCACCAGCACACCATTGACGTGGGAGGGGACTGAAGCTTTCTTT
CATSTPLTWEGTEAFF
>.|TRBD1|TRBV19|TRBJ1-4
TGTGCCAGTAGTATAGTCCCGGGACAGGGAGGCGAAAAACTGTTTTTT
CASSIVPGQGGEKLFF
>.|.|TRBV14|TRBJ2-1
TGTGCCAGCAGCCAAGATTTACCCGAGTACAATGAGCAGTTCTTC
CASSQDLPEYNEQFF
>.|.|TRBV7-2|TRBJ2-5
TGTGCCAGCAGCTACGACAGCTACCAAGAGACCCAGTACTTC
CASSYDSYQETQYF
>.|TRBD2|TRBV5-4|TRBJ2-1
TGTGCCAGCAGTTACCGGACTAGCGGGAAAAATGAGCAGTTCTTC
CASSYRTSGKNEQFF
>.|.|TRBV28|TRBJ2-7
TGTGCCAGCTATTCCGAGGGCTACGAGCAGTACTTC
CASYSEGYEQYF
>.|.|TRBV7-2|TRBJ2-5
TGTGCCAGCAGCCAACTGACTAACCAAGAGACCCAGTACTTC
CASSQLTNQETQYF
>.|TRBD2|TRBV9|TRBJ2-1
TGTGCCAGCAGCACTTTTAGCGGGGGGGCCGCAAATGAGCAGTTCTTC
CASSTFSGGAANEQFF
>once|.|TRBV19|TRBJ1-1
TGTGCCAGTAGTATGATAGGGGCCCCGAACACTGAAGCTTTCTTT
CASSMIGAPNTEAFF
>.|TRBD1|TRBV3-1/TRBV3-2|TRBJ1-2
TGTGCCAGCAGCCATAGGACAGGGGCGGACTATGGCTACACCTTC
CASSHRTGADYGYTF
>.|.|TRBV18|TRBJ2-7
TGTGCCAGCTCACCAGTCTTAGTGGGGGCGCGGGAGCAGTACTTC
CASSPVLVGAREQYF
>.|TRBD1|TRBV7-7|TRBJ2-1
TGTGCTAGCAGCTTAGGCCAGGGGGCCTACAATGAGCAGTTCTTC
CASSLGQGAYNEQFF
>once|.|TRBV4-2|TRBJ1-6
TGTGCCAGCAGCCAAGAAACAAGCTCCTATAATTCACCCCTCCACTTT
CASSQETSSYNSPLHF
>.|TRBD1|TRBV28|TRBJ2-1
TGTGCCAGCAGTTCCACCGGGACAGGGGGCAGAAATGAGCAGTTCTTC
CASSSTGTGGRNEQFF
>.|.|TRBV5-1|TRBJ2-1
TGCGCCAGCGCCGAGGGTTTAGGCTACAATGAGCAGTTCTTC
CASAEGLGYNEQFF
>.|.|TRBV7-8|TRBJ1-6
TGTGCCAGCAACCTAGAACCGGGGTCAGGCCGGTCAAATTCACCCCTCCACTTT
CASNLEPGSGRSNSPLHF
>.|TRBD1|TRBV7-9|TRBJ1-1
TGTGCCAGCAGACAGGGGGCGGGAGCTTTCTTT
CASRQGAGAFF
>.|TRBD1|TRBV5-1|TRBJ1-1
TGCGCCAGCAGCTCGACAGGGGGCGTCACTGAAGCTTTCTTT
CASSSTGGVTEAFF
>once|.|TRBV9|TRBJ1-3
TGTGCCAGCAGCCCCGCCACGGGGGGGGACTATGGAAACACCATATATTTT
CASSPATGGDYGNTIYF
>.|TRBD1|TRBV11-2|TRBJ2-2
TGTGCCAGCAGCCAGGACAGGAAAAGCGGGGAGCTGTTTTTT
CASSQDRKSGELFF
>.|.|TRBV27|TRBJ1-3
TGTGCCAGCAGTTTATCGGGGGCGCGGGGAAACACCATATATTTT
CASSLSGARGNTIYF
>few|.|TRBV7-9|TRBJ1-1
TGTGCCAGCAGCTTGACACAGGGTGAAGCTTTCTTT
CASSLTQGEAFF
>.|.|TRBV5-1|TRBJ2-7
TGCGCCAGCAGCTTGGTGGGCAGGGAGGTTTGGGAGCAGTACTTC
CASSLVGREVWEQYF
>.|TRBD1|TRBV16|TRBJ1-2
TGTGCCAGCAGCCAATCGGGCAGGGGGCAAATTAATGGCTACACCTTC
CASSQSGRGQINGYTF
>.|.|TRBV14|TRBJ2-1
TGTGCCAGCAGCCAAGATCAGGGGACAACATACAATGAGCAGTTCTTC
CASSQDQGTTYNEQFF
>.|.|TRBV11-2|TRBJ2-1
TGTGCCAGCAGCCCCACAAGAAACAATGAGCAGTTCTTC
CASSPTRNNEQFF
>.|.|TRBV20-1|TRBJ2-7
TGCAGTGCTAGTTCGGGTCACGAGCAGTACTTC
CSASSGHEQYF
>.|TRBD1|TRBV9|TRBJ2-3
TGTGCCAGCAGCCCTTGGACAGGGGATACAGATACGCAGTATTTT
CASSPWTGDTDTQYF
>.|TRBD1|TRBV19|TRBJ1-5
TGTGCCAGTAGTAGCTTGACAGGGGGCAATCAGCCCCAGCATTTT
CASSSLTGGNQPQHF
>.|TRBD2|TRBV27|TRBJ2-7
TGTGCCAGCAGTTTATTCGGGACTAGACCCTACGAGCAGTACTTC
CASSLFGTRPYEQYF
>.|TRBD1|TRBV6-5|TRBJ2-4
TGTGCCAGCAGTTACGCCGGACAGGGGGCCGACATTCAGTACTTC
CASSYAGQGADIQYF
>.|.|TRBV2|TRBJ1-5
TGTGCCAGCAGCCGCGGGTGGGGGGATAGCAATCAGCCCCAGCATTTT
CASSRGWGDSNQPQHF
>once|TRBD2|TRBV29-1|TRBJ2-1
TGCAGCGTTGCTAGCGGGACCTACAATGAGCAGTTCTTC
CSVASGTYNEQFF
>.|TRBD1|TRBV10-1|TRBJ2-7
TGCGCCAGCAGCGCTACCGGGACAGGGGAACACGAGCAGTACTTC
CASSATGTGEHEQYF
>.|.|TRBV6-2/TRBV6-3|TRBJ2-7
TGTGCCAGCAGTTCCGGGACAACGACCTACGAGCAGTACTTC
CASSSGTTTYEQYF
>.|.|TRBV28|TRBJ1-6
TGTGCCAGCAGTTTAAGCGCGCGGATTTGGGGCTCACCCCTCCACTTT
CASSLSARIWGSPLHF
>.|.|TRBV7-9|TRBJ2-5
TGTGCCAGCAGCTCACAGGGTTGGGGGGAGACCCAGTACTTC
CASSSQGWGETQYF
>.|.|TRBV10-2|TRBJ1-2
TGCGCCAGCAGTGAATTGCGGGGAAATGGCTACACCTTC
CASSELRGNGYTF